Listed below are T cell receptor beta chains from one sample, sequenced in a study of shared clonotypes between healthy human individuals. Profiled with immunoSEQ multiplex PCR; TCRdb holds only in-frame clones, not every one. The sample records around 2.5 million clones, under 95% being singletons. Sequenced material: naive CD4+ T cells from PBMCs. The source of these receptors is a man aged 18 to 35 in good health. Some clones in this sample may be carry-over from other donors' samples. Both conserved end residues are part of each CDR3.

CDR3aa	v_gene	j_gene
CAIRNGSRHEQFF	TRBV10-3	TRBJ2-1
CASSAGTGTGELFF	TRBV5-1	TRBJ2-2
CASSEQVGGETQYF	TRBV6-1	TRBJ2-5
CASSLDGGEKLFF	TRBV11-2	TRBJ1-4
CASNPLGSSGNTIYF	TRBV6-6	TRBJ1-3
CASSATGRDPQYF	TRBV25-1	TRBJ2-3
CASSVTSGTHNEQFF	TRBV6-1	TRBJ2-1
CASGMGGSGDTQYF	TRBV12-5	TRBJ2-3
CASSLAPGQPGTYEQYF	TRBV7-8	TRBJ2-7
CASSSTGPAYEQYF	TRBV7-2	TRBJ2-7
CASSDQGKGNTIYF	TRBV10-1	TRBJ1-3
CASSVGTEAFF	TRBV2	TRBJ1-1
CATSRVPNTGELFF	TRBV15	TRBJ2-2
CASSLGQGRDIQYF	TRBV5-1	TRBJ2-4
CSVASLKGFSSYNEQFF	TRBV29-1	TRBJ2-1
CASRIRVGETQYF	TRBV28	TRBJ2-5
CAISGGQGGTDTQYF	TRBV10-3	TRBJ2-3
CASSARGGYEQYF	TRBV9	TRBJ2-7
CASSTTGGAGEQYF	TRBV5-6	TRBJ2-7
CSVETGRRETQYF	TRBV29-1	TRBJ2-5
CASRGGTDTQYF	TRBV11-2	TRBJ2-3
CASSIIRANQPQHF	TRBV19	TRBJ1-5
CASSPGTHPEAFF	TRBV18	TRBJ1-1
CASSLAPLESGSEYF	TRBV7-2	TRBJ2-5
CASSSGQGSAKNIQYF	TRBV5-1	TRBJ2-4
CASSLEGSFMDTQYF	TRBV5-1	TRBJ2-3
CASSPRRADRGFNEQFF	TRBV7-3	TRBJ2-1
CASSTGRGDTQYF	TRBV28	TRBJ2-3
CSVGGGSEKLFF	TRBV29-1	TRBJ1-4
CASSEAVRGGGYTF	TRBV6-1	TRBJ1-2
CASSIDRDRGMFDQPQHF	TRBV19	TRBJ1-5
CASSLGSSQGYYGYTF	TRBV13	TRBJ1-2
CSVETPSGRAGELFF	TRBV29-1	TRBJ2-2
CASRLVLSNTEAFF	TRBV5-1	TRBJ1-1
CASSFQGSNYGYTF	TRBV5-1	TRBJ1-2
CASSLVRGRDEQFF	TRBV5-1	TRBJ2-1
CASSLGLSTDTQYF	TRBV7-9	TRBJ2-3
CSVHGVMNTEAFF	TRBV29-1	TRBJ1-1
CASSPRPGSGYTF	TRBV27	TRBJ1-2